The T cell receptor (beta chain) described here comes from a study of shared clonotypes between healthy human individuals (TCRdb year 2020). Broadly, across the study: A couple of women and a few men aged 18 to 49 years were included in the cohort. Blood TCR repertoires of several healthy adults were deeply sequenced to estimate repertoire size and the extent of clonotype sharing between individuals. Different laboratories and diverse techniques were used to prepare libraries and sequence TCR repertoires, to increase sequencing depth and limit assay-specific biases. Leukapheresis yielded between about 0.94 and 10 billion PBMCs per donor.

Here is what the overall study found, with its caveats: Because the study included a small number of donors, the genetic and exposure-history diversity represented was limited. Based on pairwise subsampling, the degree of clonotype sharing among donors was expected to be affected by sequencing depth. Sampling was limited to blood, and TCR repertoires in tissue likely differ from TCR repertoires in blood.

Healthy HIV-negative adults with no recently reported acute infections or vaccinations were included as donors. Every donor was a Caucasian adult living in Nashville, Tennessee, USA. For unsorted samples, around 90 million PBMCs were counted, and genomic DNA was extracted using the QIAamp DNA Blood Mini kit. After blood collection by leukapheresis, PBMCs were isolated using Ficoll-Histopaque density gradient centrifugation and then cryopreserved in the vapor phase of liquid nitrogen. Regarding this clone: What antigen it recognizes has not been identified. Nothing much larger sits one base from this clone, and base qualities are not available.

Using the deep immunoSEQ assay, multiplex PCR amplified TCR CDR3 regions from genomic DNA. Extracted genomic DNA from each cell subset was distributed evenly across all wells of several immunoSEQ 96-well plates, and each plate was treated as a replicate. For unsorted PBMC, approximately 310 ng genomic DNA, equal to around 30,000 T cell genomes, was loaded into each replicate PCR. Unsorted PBMC genomic DNA was sequenced across ten immunoSEQ deep assay plates. Purified libraries were measured with a Qubit 3.0 fluorometer, size-checked on a Bioanalyzer 2100, and measured again with the KAPA Library Quantification kit. A separate single-read 150-cycle Illumina NextSeq 550 flow cell was used to sequence each immunoSEQ 96-well plate. As for how the authors treated the data: Because only junctional sequences without quality scores were contained in the immunoSEQ output, filtering matching that applied to full-length reads could not be performed. Sequences were annotated with PyIR, a Python wrapper for IgBLAST v1.9, and V/J genes and CDR3 were assigned using IMGT germline references. Reads were removed for weak V/J assignments (E-value above 1e-6), missing CDR3, stop codons, out-of-frame junctions, or ambiguous translated residues. V3J clonotypes were defined as sequences sharing an identical inferred V gene, J gene, and CDR3 amino acid sequence. The percentage overlap between two repertoires was calculated by dividing the number of shared unique clonotypes by the size of the smaller repertoire. Richness of each repertoire was evaluated using RTK rarefaction, the Chao1 estimator, and Recon v2.1 estimates of unobserved clonotypes. TCRdb took over this immuneACCESS table, retaining in-frame rearrangements with V and J assigned. Such tables are incomplete; in checked studies, under half of the missing clones stem from an unresolved V gene, and the remainder is unexplained. The V and J calls and clone size are taken from that table; D and trimming were inferred from the DNA. The sample records roughly 500,000 clones, about four fifths of which are singletons. The biggest ten clones account for over 10% of the sample.

What was sequenced was PBMCs. The source of this sequence is a woman between 35 and 50 years old in good health. Some clones in this sample may be carry-over from other donors' samples.

The nucleotides read TGTGCCAGCAACCCCACGGGGCGCTCAGAGACCCAGTACTTC. Translated, this gives CASNPTGRSETQYF. This chain joins TRBV27 to TRBJ2-5; the D match is possibly TRBD1 or TRBD2, with 5 bases aligned in each. From the cysteine through the phenylalanine, the CDR3 covers 14 amino acids. Only CDR3 DNA remains: 42 bases, in frame from the first base. Trimming removed 7 bases from V and 4 bases from J, leaving 16 bases between the germline ends. CDR1 MNHEY and CDR2 SMNVEV are derived from the germline V gene (reference sequence).